The source of this TCR beta chain is a study of shared clonotypes between healthy human individuals. Sequencing used immunoSEQ multiplex PCR; TCRdb keeps in-frame clones, though not all of them. The data show under 600,000 clones, around 97% seen once. The J segment lost 5 bases and the V segment lost 5 bases, leaving 7 bases of the junction unmatched. The CDR3 length is 16 residues. Germline CDR1 reads MDHEN; CDR2 reads SYDVKM. Overall study findings and caveats: Sampling included only blood; tissue repertoires likely differ.

The donor population consisted of healthy HIV-negative adults with no recent acute infections or vaccinations. The study separated CD4+ cells into CD45RA+ naive and CD45RA-negative memory subsets. With respect to this clone: The antigen is unknown.

The chain combines TRBV28 with TRBJ2-2, with 11 bases matching TRBD1. This TCR was recovered from a woman aged 25 to 39 in good health. Sequenced: naive CD4+ T cells sorted from blood. Subset denoted: CD45RA+ positively selected. This CDR3 reads CASSGTGQGGTGELFF. The DNA of the CDR3 is TGTGCCAGCAGTGGCACGGGACAGGGGGGGACCGGGGAGCTGTTTTTT.